There are a few counts of the clone carrying this TCR beta chain. The antigen is unknown. Unmatched junction bases numbered 9, after V lost 0 bases and J lost 4 bases. This CDR3 has 16 amino acids. In germline, CDR1 is SQVTM, CDR2 ANQGSEA. The PCR used 60 Vbeta and 13 Jbeta primers. The repertoire was sequenced with immunoSEQ multiplex PCR; TCRdb's copy has only in-frame clones and lacks some. The table has 150,000 to 200,000 clones, roughly 79% seen once. The sample comes from a study of cytomegalovirus exposure and HLA in healthy donors. As for the study in general: Earlier, some 200 million T cells were analyzed, and 90 million to 140 million unique TCR beta sequences were found among them.

Study-wide results and caveats: Several of the most significant clusters appeared, in a later analysis, to be linked to common viral pathogens. The study had only CMV serostatus as immune exposure information. Cytomegalovirus-associated status was assigned to more than 150 TCR beta chains.

The rearrangement links TRBV29-1 to TRBJ1-1, with 9 positions matching TRBD1. The TCR sequence derives from a man between 45 and 60 years old in good health and CMV-seropositive. Sample: PBMCs. The CDR3 nucleotides are TGCAGCGTTGAAGATCTAAGAGGACAGGGGACCACTGAAGCTTTCTTT. Translation gives CSVEDLRGQGTTEAFF.